This T cell receptor beta chain was observed in a study of human T cells and chemical hapten exposure. As for the study in general: Sensitization involved placing 2% DPC onto a roughly 2 cm by roughly 2 cm region of upper inner arm skin.

Time point described: patch test 2, 6 weeks after DPC sensitization. Treatment given: therapeutic diphenylcyclopropenone sensitization with weekly scalp DPC. Per the germline V gene, CDR1 is SGHRS and CDR2 is YFSETQ. V lost 2 bases, J lost 5 bases, and 12 bases lay in between. This CDR3 contains 14 residues. TCRdb re-derived calls from the RACE reads in MiXCR, one entry per CDR3 protein. The table shows approximately 91,000 distinct CDR3 sequences, with approximately 10% occurring only once. The TCR sequence derives from a young man with alopecia areata. Some clones in this sample may be carry-over from other donors' samples. The chain employs TRBV5-1 and TRBJ2-3; no reliable D call. The sequences come from whole blood, collected in connection with sensitization to the hapten diphenylcyclopropenone (DPC). This CDR3 is CASSLGENGDTQYF. The CDR3 DNA sequence: TGCGCCAGCAGCTTAGGCGAAAACGGAGATACGCAGTATTTT.